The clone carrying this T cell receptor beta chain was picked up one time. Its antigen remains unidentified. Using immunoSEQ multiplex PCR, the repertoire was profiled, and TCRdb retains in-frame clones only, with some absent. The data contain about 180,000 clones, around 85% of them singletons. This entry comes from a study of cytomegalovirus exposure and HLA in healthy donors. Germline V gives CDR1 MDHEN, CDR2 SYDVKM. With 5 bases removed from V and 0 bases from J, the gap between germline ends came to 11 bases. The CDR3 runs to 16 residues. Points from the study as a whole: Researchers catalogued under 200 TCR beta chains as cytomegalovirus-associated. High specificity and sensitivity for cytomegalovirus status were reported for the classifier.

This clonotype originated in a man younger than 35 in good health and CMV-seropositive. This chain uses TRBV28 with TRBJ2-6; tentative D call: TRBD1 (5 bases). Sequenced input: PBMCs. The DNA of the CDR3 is TGTGCCAGCAGTCCTCCTGACAGCTCTGGGGCCAACGTCCTGACTTTC. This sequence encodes CASSPPDSSGANVLTF.